This entry features one T cell receptor (beta chain) sequence. The antigen remains undetermined. V dropped 8 bases and J dropped 6 bases, with 21 bases sitting between them. The CDR3 loop spans 15 amino acids. The germline CDR1 and CDR2 sequences are MNHEY and SVGAGI. Naive CD4+ cells were CD45RA-selected; the remaining cells were memory. The sample belongs to a study of shared clonotypes between healthy human individuals. Study overall: Per donor, CD8 memory used one plate, CD8 naive used two, CD4 memory used three and CD4 naive used three.

Produced via immunoSEQ multiplex PCR; TCRdb's table is partial and in-frame only. The repertoire has under 2,500,000 clones, under 97% of them found once; the top ten carry roughly 0.13%. General study points: The study generally estimated greater richness for naive than memory subsets.

The chain has TRBV6-5 and TRBJ2-3, with D maybe TRBD2 (6 bases). This receptor was taken from a man between 18 and 35 years old in good health. Sequenced: naive CD4+ T cells sorted from blood. Subset of the sample: CD45RA+ positively selected. CDR3 sequence: CASSKRRDLRDTQYF. The CDR3 nucleotides are TGTGCCAGCTCAAAACGGAGGGACCTCCGGGATACGCAGTATTTT.